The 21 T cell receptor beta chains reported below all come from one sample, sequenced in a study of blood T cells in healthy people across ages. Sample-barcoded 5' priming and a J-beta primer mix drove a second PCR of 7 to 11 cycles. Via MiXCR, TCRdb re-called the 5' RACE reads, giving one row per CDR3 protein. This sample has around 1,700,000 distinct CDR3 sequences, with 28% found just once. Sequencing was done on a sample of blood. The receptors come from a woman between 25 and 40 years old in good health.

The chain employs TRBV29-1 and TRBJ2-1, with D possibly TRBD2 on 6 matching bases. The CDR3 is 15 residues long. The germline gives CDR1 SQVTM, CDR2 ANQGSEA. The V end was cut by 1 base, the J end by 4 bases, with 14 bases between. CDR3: CSVEGGGRGYNEQFF. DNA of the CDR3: TGCAGCGTTGAAGGTGGGGGGAGAGGGTACAATGAGCAGTTCTTC.

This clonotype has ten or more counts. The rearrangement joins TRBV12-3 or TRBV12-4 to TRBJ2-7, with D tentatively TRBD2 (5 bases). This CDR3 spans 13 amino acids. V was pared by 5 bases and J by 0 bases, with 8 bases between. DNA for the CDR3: TGTGCCAGCAGTAACCGGGACTCCTACGAGCAGTACTTC. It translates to CASSNRDSYEQYF.

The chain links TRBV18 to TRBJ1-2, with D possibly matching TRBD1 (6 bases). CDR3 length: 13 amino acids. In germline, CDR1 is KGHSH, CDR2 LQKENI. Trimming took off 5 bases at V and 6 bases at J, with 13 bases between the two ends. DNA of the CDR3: TGTGCCAGCTCATCCGGGACAAAAAATGGCTACACCTTC. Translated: CASSSGTKNGYTF.

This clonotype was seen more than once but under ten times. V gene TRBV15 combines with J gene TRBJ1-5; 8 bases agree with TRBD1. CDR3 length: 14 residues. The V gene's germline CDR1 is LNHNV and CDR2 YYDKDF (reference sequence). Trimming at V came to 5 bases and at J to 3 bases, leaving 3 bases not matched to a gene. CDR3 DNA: TGTGCCACCAGCCGACAGGGGATCAATCAGCCCCAGCATTTT. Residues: CATSRQGINQPQHF. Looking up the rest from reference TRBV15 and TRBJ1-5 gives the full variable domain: DAMVIQNPRYQVTQFGKPVTLSCSQTLNHNVMYWYQQKSSQAPKLLFHYYDKDFNNEADTPDNFQSRRPNTSFCFLDIRSPGLGDTAMYLCATSRQGINQPQHFGDGTRLSIL.

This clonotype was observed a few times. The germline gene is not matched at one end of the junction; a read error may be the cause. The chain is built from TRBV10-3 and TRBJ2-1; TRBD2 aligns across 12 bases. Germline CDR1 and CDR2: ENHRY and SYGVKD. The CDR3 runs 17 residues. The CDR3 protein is CASSEHLAGGQDNEQFF. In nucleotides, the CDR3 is TGTGCCAGCAGTGAGCACCTAGCGGGGGGGCAAGACAATGAGCAGTTCTTC.

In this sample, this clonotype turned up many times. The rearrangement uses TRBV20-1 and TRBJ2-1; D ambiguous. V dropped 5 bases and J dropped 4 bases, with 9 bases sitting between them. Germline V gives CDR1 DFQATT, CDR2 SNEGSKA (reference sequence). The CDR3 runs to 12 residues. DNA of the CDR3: TGCAGTGCTGATACTCTTTACAATGAGCAGTTCTTC. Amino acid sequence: CSADTLYNEQFF.

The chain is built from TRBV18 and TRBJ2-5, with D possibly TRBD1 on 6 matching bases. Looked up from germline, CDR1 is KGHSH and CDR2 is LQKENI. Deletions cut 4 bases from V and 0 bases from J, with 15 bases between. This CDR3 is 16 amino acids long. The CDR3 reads CASSQSRTAYQETQYF. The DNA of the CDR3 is TGTGCCAGCTCACAATCCAGGACAGCATACCAAGAGACCCAGTACTTC.

The CDR3 region is CASTLSAPGSWPYEQYF. In DNA, the CDR3 is TGTGCCAGCACCCTATCAGCCCCCGGGTCTTGGCCCTACGAGCAGTACTTC. The genes are TRBV7-2 and TRBJ2-4; D ambiguous. The assigned J gene may be wrong: the sequence end matches TRBJ2-7 better. This CDR3 has 17 amino acids. Per the germline V gene, CDR1 is SGHTA and CDR2 is FQGNSA.

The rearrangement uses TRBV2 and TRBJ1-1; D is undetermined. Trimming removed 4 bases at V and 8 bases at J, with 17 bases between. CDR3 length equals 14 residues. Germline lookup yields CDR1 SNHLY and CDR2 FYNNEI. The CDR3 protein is CASSGTLRMGEAFF. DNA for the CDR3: TGTGCCAGCAGTGGGACCCTCAGGATGGGGGAAGCTTTCTTT.

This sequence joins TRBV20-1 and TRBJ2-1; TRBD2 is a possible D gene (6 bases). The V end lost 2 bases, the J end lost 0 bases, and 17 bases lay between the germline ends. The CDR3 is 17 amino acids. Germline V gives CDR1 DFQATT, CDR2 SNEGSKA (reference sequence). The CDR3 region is CSARPWGRKSSYNEQFF. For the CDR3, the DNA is TGCAGTGCTAGACCTTGGGGGAGGAAGAGCTCCTACAATGAGCAGTTCTTC.

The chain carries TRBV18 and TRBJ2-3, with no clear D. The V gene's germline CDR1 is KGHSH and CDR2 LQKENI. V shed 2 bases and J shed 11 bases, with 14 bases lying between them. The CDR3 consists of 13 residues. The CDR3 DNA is TGTGCCAGCTCACCAGAGAGGACGGCTGGGCAGTATTTT. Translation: CASSPERTAGQYF.

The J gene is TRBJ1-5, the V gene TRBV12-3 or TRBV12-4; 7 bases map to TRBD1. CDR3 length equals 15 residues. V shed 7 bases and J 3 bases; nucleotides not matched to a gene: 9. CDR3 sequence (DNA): TGTGCCAGCACCGCTGACAGGGCGCCCAATCAGCCCCAGCATTTT. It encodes CASTADRAPNQPQHF.

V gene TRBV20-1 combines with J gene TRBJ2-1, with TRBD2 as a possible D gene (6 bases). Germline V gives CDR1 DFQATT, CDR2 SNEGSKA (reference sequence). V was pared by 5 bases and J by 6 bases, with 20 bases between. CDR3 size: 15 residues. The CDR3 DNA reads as TGCAGTGCTCCCTCACTCGGACTACCACGCAATGAGCAGTTCTTC. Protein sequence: CSAPSLGLPRNEQFF.

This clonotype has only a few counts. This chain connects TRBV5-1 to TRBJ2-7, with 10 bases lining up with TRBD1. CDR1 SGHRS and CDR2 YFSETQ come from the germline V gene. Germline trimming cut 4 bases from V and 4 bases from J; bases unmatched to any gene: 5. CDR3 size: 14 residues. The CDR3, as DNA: TGCGCCAGCAGCCCGGGACAGGGGCAGTACGAGCAGTACTTC. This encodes CASSPGQGQYEQYF. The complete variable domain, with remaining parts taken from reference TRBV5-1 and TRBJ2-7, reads KAGVTQTPRYLIKTRGQQVTLSCSPISGHRSVSWYQQTPGQGLQFLFEYFSETQRNKGNFPGRFSGRQFSNSRSEMNVSTLELGDSALYLCASSPGQGQYEQYFGPGTRLTVT.

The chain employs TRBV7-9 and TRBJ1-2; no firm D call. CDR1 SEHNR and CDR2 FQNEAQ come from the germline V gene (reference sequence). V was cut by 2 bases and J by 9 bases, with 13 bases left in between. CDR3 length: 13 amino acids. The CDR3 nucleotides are TGTGCCAGCAGCTTACTTCTGGGCTTGAGCTACACCTTC. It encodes CASSLLLGLSYTF.

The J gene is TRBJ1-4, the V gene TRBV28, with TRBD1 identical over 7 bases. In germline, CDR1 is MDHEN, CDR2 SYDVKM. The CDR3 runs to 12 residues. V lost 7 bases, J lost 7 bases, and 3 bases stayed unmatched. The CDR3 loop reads CASTRGGEKLFF. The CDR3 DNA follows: TGTGCCAGCACCAGGGGGGGTGAAAAACTGTTTTTT.

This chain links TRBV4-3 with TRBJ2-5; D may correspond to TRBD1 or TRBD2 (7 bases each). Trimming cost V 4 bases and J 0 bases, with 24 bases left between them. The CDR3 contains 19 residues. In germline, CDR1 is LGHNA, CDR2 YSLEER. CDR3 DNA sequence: TGCGCCAGCAGCCTTCCAGCTCCAGGGGGAGGGCTCCACCAAGAGACCCAGTACTTC. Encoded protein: CASSLPAPGGGLHQETQYF.

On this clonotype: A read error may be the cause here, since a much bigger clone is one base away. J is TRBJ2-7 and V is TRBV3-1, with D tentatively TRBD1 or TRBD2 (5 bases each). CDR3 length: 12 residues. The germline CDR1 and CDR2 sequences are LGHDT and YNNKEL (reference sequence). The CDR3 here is CVSSTFGGEQYF. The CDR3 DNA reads TGTGTCAGCAGCACCTTTGGGGGCGAGCAGTACTTC.

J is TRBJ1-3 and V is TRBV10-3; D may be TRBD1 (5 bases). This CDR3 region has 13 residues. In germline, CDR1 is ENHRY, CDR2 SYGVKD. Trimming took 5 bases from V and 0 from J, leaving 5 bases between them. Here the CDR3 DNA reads TGTGCCATCAGTCAGGGCTCTGGAAACACCATATATTTT. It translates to CAISQGSGNTIYF.

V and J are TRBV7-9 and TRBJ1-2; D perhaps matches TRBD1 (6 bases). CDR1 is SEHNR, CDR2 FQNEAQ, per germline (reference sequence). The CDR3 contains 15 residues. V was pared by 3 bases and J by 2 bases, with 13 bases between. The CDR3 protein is CASSFGGYVNYGYTF. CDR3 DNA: TGTGCCAGCAGCTTCGGGGGCTACGTAAACTATGGCTACACCTTC.

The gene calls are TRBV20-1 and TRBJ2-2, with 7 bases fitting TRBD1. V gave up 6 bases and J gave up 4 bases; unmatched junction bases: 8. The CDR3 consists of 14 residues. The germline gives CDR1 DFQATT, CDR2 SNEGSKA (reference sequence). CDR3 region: CSAVQGSSTGELFF. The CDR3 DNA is TGCAGTGCAGTACAGGGGTCAAGCACCGGGGAGCTGTTTTTT.